The 3 T cell receptor beta chains presented below share a single source sample, sequenced in a study of blood T cell repertoires in COVID-19. Clones were sequenced by immunoSEQ multiplex PCR, and TCRdb holds only the in-frame ones, with some missing. The sample has roughly 52,000 clones, around 80% seen once. The specimen sequenced was peripheral blood. Source of these receptors: a human donor in a cohort sampled during active or convalescent COVID-19.

The V and J genes are TRBV27 and TRBJ1-1, with D perhaps matching TRBD1 (5 bases). CDR1 is MNHEY, CDR2 SMNVEV, per germline (reference sequence). Trimming took 4 bases from V and 1 from J, leaving 7 bases between them. The length of the CDR3 is 13 residues. This CDR3 is CASSYDRNTEAFF. The CDR3 bases are TGTGCCAGCAGTTACGACAGGAACACTGAAGCTTTCTTT.

The chain links TRBV6-6 to TRBJ2-5, with TRBD2 matching over 10 bases. Trimming removed 5 bases from V and 2 bases from J; junction bases left unmatched: 14. Per the germline V gene, CDR1 is MNHNY and CDR2 is SVGAGI (reference sequence). This CDR3 region has 18 residues. CDR3 sequence reads: CASSPWNVLAGEQETQYF. CDR3 DNA: TGTGCCAGCAGTCCCTGGAACGTGCTAGCGGGGGAACAAGAGACCCAGTACTTC.

The rearrangement joins TRBV5-1 to TRBJ1-5, with 7 bases aligning to TRBD1. After removal of 6 bases from V and 0 bases from J, the junction contained 15 bases not matched to a gene. CDR1 and CDR2 (germline): SGHRS, YFSETQ. CDR3 length: 18 amino acids. CDR3 nucleotide sequence: TGCGCCAGCAACTTCGGGCTTACAGGGGATTATAGCAATCAGCCCCAGCATTTT. Protein: CASNFGLTGDYSNQPQHF.